This T cell receptor beta chain was profiled in a study of T-cell memory formation after mild COVID-19. Study-level points and caveats: From day 15 to 85, contracting clones were balanced between CD4 and CD8, whereas later expanders leaned toward CD4+.

V lost 7 bases to trimming and J lost 8 bases, with 17 bases between them. This CDR3 contains 13 residues. This clonotype was observed a few times. Its target is not known. The 5'RACE method, run with constant-segment primers, produced TCR alpha and TCR beta cDNA libraries (carrying sample barcodes and UMIs). TCRdb independently ran MiXCR on the 5' RACE reads; one entry per CDR3 protein. The sample yields tens of thousands of distinct CDR3 sequences, less than 7.5% seen once. The receptor was isolated from a young man who had mild COVID-19 (a few samples of this study predate the infection). Cell type and time point are not known. Material for sequencing was PBMCs or a T cell subset sorted from them (not recorded which). The chain recombines TRBV12-3 or TRBV12-4 with TRBJ1-2; D perhaps matches TRBD1 (6 bases). The CDR3 coding sequence is TGTGCCAGCACCATTACACAGGGCCTGGGCTACACCTTC. It is translated as CASTITQGLGYTF.